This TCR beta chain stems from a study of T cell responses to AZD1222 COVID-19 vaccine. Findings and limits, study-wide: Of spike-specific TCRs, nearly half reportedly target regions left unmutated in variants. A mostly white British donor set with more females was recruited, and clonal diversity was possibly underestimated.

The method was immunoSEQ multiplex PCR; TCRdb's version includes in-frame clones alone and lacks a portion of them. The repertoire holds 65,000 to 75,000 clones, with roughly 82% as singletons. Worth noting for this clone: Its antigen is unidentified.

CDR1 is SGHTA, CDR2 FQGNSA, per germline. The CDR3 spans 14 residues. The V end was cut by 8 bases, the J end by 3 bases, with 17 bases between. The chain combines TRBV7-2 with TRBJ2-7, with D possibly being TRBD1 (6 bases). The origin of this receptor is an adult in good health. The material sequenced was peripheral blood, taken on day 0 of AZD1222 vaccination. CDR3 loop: CASAPQGGGYEQYF. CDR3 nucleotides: TGTGCCAGCGCCCCACAGGGTGGTGGCTACGAGCAGTACTTC.